This TCR beta chain derives from a study of T cell repertoires in cytomegalovirus infection. About the study: Matching HLA type, along with CMV infection, was indicated by public TCR beta signatures.

This clonotype was found a few times. The CDR3 extends over 13 amino acids. CDR1 and CDR2 (germline): LGHNA, YSLEER. The V end was cut by 6 bases, the J end by 1 base, with 9 bases between. TCRdb itself ran the reads through MiXCR, one entry per CDR3 protein. The sample has fewer than 550,000 distinct CDR3 sequences, about a quarter seen once; the top ten hold roughly 13%. The sequenced sample was PBMCs. The TCR was taken from a human donor in good health (CMV status not recorded). Some clones in this sample may be carry-over from other donors' samples. This chain connects TRBV4-3 to TRBJ1-1, with a tentative D call TRBD1 (6 bases). CDR3 bases: TGCGCCAGCAGACGGACAGCGAACACTGAAGCTTTCTTT. Its protein is CASRRTANTEAFF.